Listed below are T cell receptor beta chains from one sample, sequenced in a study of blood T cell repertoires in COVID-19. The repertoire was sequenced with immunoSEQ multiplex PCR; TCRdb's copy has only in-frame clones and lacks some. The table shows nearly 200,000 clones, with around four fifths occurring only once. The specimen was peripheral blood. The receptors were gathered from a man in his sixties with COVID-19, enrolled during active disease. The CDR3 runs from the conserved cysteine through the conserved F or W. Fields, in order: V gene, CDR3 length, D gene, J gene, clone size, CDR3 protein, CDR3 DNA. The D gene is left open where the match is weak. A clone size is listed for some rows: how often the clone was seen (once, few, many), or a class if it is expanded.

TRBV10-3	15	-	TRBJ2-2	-	CAISELQGGTGELFF	TGTGCCATCAGTGAGTTACAGGGTGGTACCGGGGAGCTGTTTTTT
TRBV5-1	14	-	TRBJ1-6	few	CASSLQFGRSPLHF	TGCGCCAGCAGCCTCCAGTTTGGGCGTTCACCCCTCCACTTT
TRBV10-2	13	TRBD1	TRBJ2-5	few	CASSGGQGLSQYF	TGCGCCAGCAGTGGAGGACAGGGTTTGTCCCAGTACTTC
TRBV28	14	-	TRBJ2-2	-	CASSPLGPTGELFF	TGTGCCAGCAGCCCACTAGGGCCAACCGGGGAGCTGTTTTTT
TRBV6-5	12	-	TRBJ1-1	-	CASNLRGTEAFF	TGTGCCAGCAATCTAAGGGGGACTGAAGCTTTCTTT
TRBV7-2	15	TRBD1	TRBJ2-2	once	CASSSPGQWTGELFF	TGTGCCAGCAGCTCCCCGGGACAGTGGACCGGGGAGCTGTTTTTT
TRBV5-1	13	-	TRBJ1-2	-	CASSLGTVDGYTF	TGCGCCAGCAGCTTGGGGACAGTCGATGGCTACACCTTC
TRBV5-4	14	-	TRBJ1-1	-	CASSSRDYNTEAFF	TGTGCCAGCAGCTCCCGGGACTATAACACTGAAGCTTTCTTT
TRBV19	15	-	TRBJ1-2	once	CASSPRALRRGGYTF	TGTGCCAGTAGTCCGCGGGCCCTCCGACGCGGTGGCTACACCTTC
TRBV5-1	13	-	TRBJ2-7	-	CASSGSGSYEQYF	TGCGCCAGCAGTGGTAGCGGCTCCTACGAGCAGTACTTC
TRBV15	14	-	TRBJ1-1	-	CATSRQDSSTEAFF	TGTGCCACCAGCAGACAGGACTCTTCCACTGAAGCTTTCTTT
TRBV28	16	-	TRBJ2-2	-	CASSPPSPSQVGELFF	TGTGCCAGCAGCCCCCCCTCCCCGAGTCAGGTCGGGGAGCTGTTTTTT
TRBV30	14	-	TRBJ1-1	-	CAWSVLVRGTEAFF	TGTGCCTGGAGTGTACTTGTCAGGGGAACTGAAGCTTTCTTT
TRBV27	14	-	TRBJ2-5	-	CASSWGSRGETQYF	TGTGCCAGCAGTTGGGGTTCTAGGGGGGAGACCCAGTACTTC
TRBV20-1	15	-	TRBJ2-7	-	CSASEVTPGKDEQYF	TGCAGTGCTAGTGAAGTGACTCCCGGAAAGGACGAGCAGTACTTC
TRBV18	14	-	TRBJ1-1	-	CASSPPGWGTEAFF	TGTGCCAGCTCACCCCCAGGGTGGGGTACTGAAGCTTTCTTT
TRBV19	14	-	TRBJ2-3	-	CASSRGRGTDTQYF	TGTGCCAGTAGTCGCGGCAGAGGAACAGATACGCAGTATTTT
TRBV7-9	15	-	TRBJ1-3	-	CASSSGGSSGNTIYF	TGTGCCAGCAGCTCAGGCGGGAGCTCTGGAAACACCATATATTTT
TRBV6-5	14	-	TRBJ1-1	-	CASSYLQGNTEAFF	TGTGCCAGCAGTTACCTACAGGGGAACACTGAAGCTTTCTTT
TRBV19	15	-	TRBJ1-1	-	CASSIGTWMNTEAFF	TGTGCCAGTAGTATTGGGACATGGATGAACACTGAAGCTTTCTTT
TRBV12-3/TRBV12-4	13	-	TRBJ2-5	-	CASSFRVQETQYF	TGTGCCAGCAGTTTCAGGGTCCAAGAGACCCAGTACTTC
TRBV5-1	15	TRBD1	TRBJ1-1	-	CASSAPGTANTEAFF	TGCGCCAGCAGCGCACCCGGGACAGCTAACACTGAAGCTTTCTTT
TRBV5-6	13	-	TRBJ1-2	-	CASSLDRAYGYTF	TGTGCCAGCAGCTTGGACAGGGCCTATGGCTACACCTTC
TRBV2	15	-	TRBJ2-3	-	CASSEGAGASDTQYF	TGTGCCAGCAGTGAAGGGGCTGGGGCCTCGGATACGCAGTATTTT
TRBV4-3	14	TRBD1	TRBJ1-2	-	CASSPGTGSYGYTF	TGCGCCAGCAGCCCCGGGACAGGGAGCTATGGCTACACCTTC
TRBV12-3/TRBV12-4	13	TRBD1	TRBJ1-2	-	CASSVGQGYGYTF	TGTGCCAGCAGTGTCGGACAGGGGTATGGCTACACCTTC
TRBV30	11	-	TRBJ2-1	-	CAWSIRNEQFF	TGTGCCTGGAGTATCCGGAATGAGCAGTTCTTC
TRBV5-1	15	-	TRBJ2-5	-	CASSRLDRYQETQYF	TGCGCCAGCAGCAGGCTAGACAGATACCAAGAGACCCAGTACTTC
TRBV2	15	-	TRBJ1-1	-	CASSGGGLGNTEAFF	TGTGCCAGCAGTGGGGGGGGCTTGGGGAACACTGAAGCTTTCTTT
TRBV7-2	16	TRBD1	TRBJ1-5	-	CASSGEQGGSNQPQHF	TGTGCCAGCAGCGGTGAACAGGGGGGAAGCAATCAGCCCCAGCATTTT
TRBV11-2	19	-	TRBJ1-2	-	CASSPSGIRDRLDNYGYTF	TGTGCCAGCAGCCCGTCGGGGATCCGTGACAGACTAGATAACTATGGCTACACCTTC
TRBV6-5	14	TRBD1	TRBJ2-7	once	CASSGDRVSYEQYF	TGTGCCAGCAGCGGGGACAGGGTGTCCTACGAGCAGTACTTC
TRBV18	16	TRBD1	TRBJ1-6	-	CASSPRDRSYNSPLHF	TGTGCCAGCTCACCACGGGACAGATCATATAATTCACCCCTCCACTTT
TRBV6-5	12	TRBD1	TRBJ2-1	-	CASGDRGNEQFF	TGTGCCAGCGGGGACAGGGGGAATGAGCAGTTCTTC
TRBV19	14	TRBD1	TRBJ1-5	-	CATKGQGVGQPQHF	TGTGCCACCAAGGGACAGGGGGTAGGTCAGCCCCAGCATTTT
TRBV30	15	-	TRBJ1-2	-	CAWRPSEQLIGGYTF	TGTGCCTGGAGACCCTCCGAACAGCTGATTGGTGGCTACACCTTC
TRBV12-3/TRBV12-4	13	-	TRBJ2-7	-	CASSRDKFYEQYF	TGTGCCAGCAGCCGGGACAAGTTCTACGAGCAGTACTTC
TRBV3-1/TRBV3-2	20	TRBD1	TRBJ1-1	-	CASSPSSFDRGLLKNTEAFF	TGTGCCAGCAGCCCCTCTTCCTTCGACAGGGGGCTGCTCAAGAACACTGAAGCTTTCTTT
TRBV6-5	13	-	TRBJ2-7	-	CASSYSRLAEQYF	TGTGCCAGCAGTTACTCGAGGTTGGCGGAGCAGTACTTC